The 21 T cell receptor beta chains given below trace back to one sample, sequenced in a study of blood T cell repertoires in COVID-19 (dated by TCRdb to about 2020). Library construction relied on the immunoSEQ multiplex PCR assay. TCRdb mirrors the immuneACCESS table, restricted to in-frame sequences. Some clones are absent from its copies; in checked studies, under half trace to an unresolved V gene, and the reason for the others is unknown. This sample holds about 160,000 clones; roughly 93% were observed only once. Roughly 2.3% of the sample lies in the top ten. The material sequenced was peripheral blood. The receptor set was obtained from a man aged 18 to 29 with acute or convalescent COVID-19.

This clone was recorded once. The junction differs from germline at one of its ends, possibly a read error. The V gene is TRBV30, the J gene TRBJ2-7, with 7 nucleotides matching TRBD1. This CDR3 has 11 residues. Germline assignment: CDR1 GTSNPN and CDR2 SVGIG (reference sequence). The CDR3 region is CAWSPGQVILF. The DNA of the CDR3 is TGTGCCTGGAGTCCCGGACAGGTCATACTCTTC. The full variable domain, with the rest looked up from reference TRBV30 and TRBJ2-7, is SQTIHQWPATLVQPVGSPLSLECTVEGTSNPNLYWYRQAAGRGLQLLFYSVGIGQISSEVPQNLSASRPQDRQFILSSKKLLLSDSGFYLCAWSPGQVILFGPGTRLTVT.

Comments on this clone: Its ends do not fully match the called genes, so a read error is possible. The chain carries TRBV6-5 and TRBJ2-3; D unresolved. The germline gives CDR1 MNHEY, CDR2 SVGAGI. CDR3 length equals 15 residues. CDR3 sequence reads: CASSYSVRGTDTQYF. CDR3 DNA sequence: TGTGCCAGCAGCTACTCGGTTCGGGGCACAGATACGCAGTATTTT.

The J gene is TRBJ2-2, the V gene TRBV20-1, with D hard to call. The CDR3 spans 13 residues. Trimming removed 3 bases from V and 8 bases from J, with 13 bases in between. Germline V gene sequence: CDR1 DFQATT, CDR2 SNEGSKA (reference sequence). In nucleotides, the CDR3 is TGCAGTGCTAGTGGGATCAGCAGGGGGGAGCTGTTTTTT. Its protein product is CSASGISRGELFF.

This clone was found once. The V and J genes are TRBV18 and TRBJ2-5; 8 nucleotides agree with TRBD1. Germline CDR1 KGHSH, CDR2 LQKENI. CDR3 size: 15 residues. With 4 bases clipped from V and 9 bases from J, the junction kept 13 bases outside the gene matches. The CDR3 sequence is CASSLSSGGGEAQYF. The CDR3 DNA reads TGTGCCAGCTCACTATCGTCAGGGGGCGGCGAAGCCCAGTACTTC.

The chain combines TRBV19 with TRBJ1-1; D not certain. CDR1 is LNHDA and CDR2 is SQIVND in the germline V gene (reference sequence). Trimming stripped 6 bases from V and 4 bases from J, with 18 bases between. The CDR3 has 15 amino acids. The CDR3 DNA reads TGTGCCAGTAGCCCAAAGGGAGGGCCGTTCACTGAAGCTTTCTTT. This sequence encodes CASSPKGGPFTEAFF.

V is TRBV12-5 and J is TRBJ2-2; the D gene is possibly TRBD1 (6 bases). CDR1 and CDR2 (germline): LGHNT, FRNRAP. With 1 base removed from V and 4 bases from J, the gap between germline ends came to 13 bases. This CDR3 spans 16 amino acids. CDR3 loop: CASGLATGLGTGELFF. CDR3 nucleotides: TGTGCTAGTGGTTTGGCAACAGGGTTGGGCACCGGGGAGCTGTTTTTT.

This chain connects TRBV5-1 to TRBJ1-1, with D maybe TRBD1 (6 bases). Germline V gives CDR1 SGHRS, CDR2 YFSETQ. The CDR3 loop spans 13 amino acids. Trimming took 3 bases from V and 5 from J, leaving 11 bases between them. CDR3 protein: CASSWTERTEAFF. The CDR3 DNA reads TGCGCCAGCAGCTGGACAGAGAGGACTGAAGCTTTCTTT.

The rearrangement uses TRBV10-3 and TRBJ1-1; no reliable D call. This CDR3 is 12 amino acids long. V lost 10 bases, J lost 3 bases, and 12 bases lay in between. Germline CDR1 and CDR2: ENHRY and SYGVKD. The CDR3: CATAHADTEAFF. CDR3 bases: TGTGCCACCGCCCATGCGGACACTGAAGCTTTCTTT.

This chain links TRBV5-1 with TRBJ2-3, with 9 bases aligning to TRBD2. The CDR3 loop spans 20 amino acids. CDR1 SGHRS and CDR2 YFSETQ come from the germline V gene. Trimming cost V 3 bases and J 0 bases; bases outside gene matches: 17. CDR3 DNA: TGCGCCAGCAGCTCCACCCGGGGTCGCGGGGGGGATTCTAGCACAGATACGCAGTATTTT. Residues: CASSSTRGRGGDSSTDTQYF.

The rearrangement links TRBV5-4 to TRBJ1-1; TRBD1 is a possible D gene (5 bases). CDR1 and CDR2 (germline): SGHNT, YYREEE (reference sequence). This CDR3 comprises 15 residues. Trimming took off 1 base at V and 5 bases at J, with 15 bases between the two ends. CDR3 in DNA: TGTGCCAGCAGCTTGCCGGGACTTGAGGGAACTGAAGCTTTCTTT. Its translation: CASSLPGLEGTEAFF.

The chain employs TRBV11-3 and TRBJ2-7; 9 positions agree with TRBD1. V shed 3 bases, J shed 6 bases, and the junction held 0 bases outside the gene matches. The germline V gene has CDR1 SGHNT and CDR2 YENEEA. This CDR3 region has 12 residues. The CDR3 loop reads CASSLTGGEQYF. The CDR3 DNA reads TGTGCCAGCAGCTTGACAGGGGGCGAGCAGTACTTC.

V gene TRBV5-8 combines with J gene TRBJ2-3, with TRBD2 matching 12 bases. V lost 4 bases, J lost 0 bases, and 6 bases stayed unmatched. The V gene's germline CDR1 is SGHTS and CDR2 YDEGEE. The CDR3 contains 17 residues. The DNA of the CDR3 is TGTGCCAGCAGCGGGCGGCTAGCGGGGGGGAGCACAGATACGCAGTATTTT. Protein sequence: CASSGRLAGGSTDTQYF.

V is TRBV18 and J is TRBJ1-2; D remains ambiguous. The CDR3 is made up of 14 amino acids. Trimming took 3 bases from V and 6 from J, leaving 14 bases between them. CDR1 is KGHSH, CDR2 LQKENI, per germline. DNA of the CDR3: TGTGCCAGCTCACCTCGGACCTCGGAGGATGGCTACACCTTC. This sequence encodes CASSPRTSEDGYTF.

The CDR3 region has the DNA TGTGCCAGCAGCGCCCCACAGGGGTCCCTTAAAGAAGCTTCCTATGGCTACACCTTC. Its translation is CASSAPQGSLKEASYGYTF. The chain carries TRBV9 and TRBJ1-2, with TRBD1 identical over 7 bases. This CDR3 is built from 19 residues. Germline CDR1 is SGDLS and CDR2 is YYNGEE. Trimming removed 3 bases from V and 4 bases from J; junction bases left unmatched: 21.

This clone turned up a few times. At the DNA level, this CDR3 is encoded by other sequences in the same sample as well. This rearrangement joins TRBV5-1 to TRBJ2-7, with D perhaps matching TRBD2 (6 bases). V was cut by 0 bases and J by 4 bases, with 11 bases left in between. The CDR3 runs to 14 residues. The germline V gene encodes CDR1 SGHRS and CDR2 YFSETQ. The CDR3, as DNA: TGCGCCAGCAGCTTGGGAAGGACTACTTACGAGCAGTACTTC. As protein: CASSLGRTTYEQYF.

The CDR3 DNA reads TGTGCCAGCAGTTACGCGTCCGGGACAGGGAAAAACATTCAGTACTTC. Protein sequence: CASSYASGTGKNIQYF. This chain joins TRBV6-5 and TRBJ2-4; 9 bases are a match to TRBD1. The CDR3 totals 16 residues. Germline V lookup: CDR1 MNHEY, CDR2 SVGAGI. V lost 2 bases and J lost 4; bases outside the gene matches: 6.

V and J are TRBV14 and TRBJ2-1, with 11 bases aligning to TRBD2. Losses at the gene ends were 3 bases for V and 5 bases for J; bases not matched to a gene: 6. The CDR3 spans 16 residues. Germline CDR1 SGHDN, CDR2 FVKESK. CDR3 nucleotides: TGTGCCAGCAGCCATTTGACTAGCGGGGTCAACAATGAGCAGTTCTTC. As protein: CASSHLTSGVNNEQFF.

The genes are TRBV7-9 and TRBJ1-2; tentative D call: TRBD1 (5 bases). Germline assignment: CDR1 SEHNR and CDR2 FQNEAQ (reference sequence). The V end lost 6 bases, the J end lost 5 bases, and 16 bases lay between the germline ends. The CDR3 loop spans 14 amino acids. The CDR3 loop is CASSPLTENYGYTF. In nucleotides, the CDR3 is TGTGCCAGCAGTCCTCTGACAGAGAATTATGGCTACACCTTC.

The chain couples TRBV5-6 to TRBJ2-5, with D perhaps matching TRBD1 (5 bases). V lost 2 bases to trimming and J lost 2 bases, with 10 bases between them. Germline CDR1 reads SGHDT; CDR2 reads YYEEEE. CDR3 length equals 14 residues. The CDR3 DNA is TGTGCCAGCAGCTTCAGGGCTTATCAAGAGACCCAGTACTTC. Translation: CASSFRAYQETQYF.

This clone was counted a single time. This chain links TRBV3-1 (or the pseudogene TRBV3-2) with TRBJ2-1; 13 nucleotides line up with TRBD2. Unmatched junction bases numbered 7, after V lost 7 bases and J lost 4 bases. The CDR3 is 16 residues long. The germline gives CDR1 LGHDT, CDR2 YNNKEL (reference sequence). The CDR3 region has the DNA TGTGCCAGCACCCGAAGGGGACTAGCGGGATACAATGAGCAGTTCTTC. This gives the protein CASTRRGLAGYNEQFF.

In DNA, the CDR3 is TGTGCCAGCAGTTACTGGGCTAGCGGGAGTCAAAATGAGCAGTTCTTC. Translating gives CASSYWASGSQNEQFF. The chain uses TRBV6-5 and TRBJ2-1; 10 nucleotides align to TRBD2. The CDR3 consists of 16 residues. CDR1 and CDR2 (germline): MNHEY, SVGAGI. The junction had 7 bases not matched to a gene; V was cut back by 1 base and J by 7 bases.